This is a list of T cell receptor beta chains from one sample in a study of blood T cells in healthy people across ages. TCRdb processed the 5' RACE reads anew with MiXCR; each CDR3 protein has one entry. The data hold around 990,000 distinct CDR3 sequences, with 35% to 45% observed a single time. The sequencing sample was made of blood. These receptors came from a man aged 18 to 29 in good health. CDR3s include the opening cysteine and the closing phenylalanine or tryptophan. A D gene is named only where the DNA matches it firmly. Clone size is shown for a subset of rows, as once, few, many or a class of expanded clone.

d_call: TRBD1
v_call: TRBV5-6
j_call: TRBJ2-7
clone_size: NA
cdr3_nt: TGTGCCAGCAGCTTAAAGACAGGGAGCTACGAGCAGTACTTC
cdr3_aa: CASSLKTGSYEQYF

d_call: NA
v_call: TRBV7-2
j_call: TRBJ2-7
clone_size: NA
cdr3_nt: TGTGCCAGCAGCGCCGGGACTTACTCCTACGAGCAGTACTTC
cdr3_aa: CASSAGTYSYEQYF

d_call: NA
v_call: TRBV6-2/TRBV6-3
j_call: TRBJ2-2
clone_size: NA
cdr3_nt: TGTGCCAGCAGTTACCCCATGTCAGGGGCGCAAAACACCGGGGAGCTGTTTTTT
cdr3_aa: CASSYPMSGAQNTGELFF

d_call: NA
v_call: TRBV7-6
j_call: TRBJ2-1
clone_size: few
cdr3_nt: TGTGCCAGCAGCCTTCTTAGCCGGGTCACCCCCTCCTACAATGAGCAGTTCTTC
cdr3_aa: CASSLLSRVTPSYNEQFF

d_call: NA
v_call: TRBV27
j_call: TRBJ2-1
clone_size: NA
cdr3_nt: TGTGCCAGCAGTCCCCGAGGTAGGGCGGGGAATGAGCAGTTCTTC
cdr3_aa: CASSPRGRAGNEQFF

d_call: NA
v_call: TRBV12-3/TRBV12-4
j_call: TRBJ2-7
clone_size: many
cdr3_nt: TGTGCCAGCAGCCCCGTGGGGGTTGGGATTTACTACGAGCAGTACTTC
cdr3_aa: CASSPVGVGIYYEQYF

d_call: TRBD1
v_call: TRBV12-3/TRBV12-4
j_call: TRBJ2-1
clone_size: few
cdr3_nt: TGTGCCAGCAGTTTAAGAGAAGCCGGGACAGGTTACAATGAGCAGTTCTTC
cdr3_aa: CASSLREAGTGYNEQFF

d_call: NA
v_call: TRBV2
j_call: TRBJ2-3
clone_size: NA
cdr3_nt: TGTGCCACCTCCCAGATGAGGCAGGACACAGATACGCAGTATTTT
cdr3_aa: CATSQMRQDTDTQYF

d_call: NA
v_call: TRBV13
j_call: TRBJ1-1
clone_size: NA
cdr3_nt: TGTGCCAGCAGCTACCCGTCTGGGAACACTGAAGCTTTCTTT
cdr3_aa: CASSYPSGNTEAFF

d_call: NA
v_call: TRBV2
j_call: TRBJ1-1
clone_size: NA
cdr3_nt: TGTGCCAGCAGTGAAGCGGATGAGGGGAACACTGAAGCTTTCTTT
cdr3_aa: CASSEADEGNTEAFF

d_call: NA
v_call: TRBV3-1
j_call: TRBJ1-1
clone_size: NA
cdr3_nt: TGTGCCAGCAGCCAGAGGGGTTCGGGGGACGCTTTCTTT
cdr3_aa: CASSQRGSGDAFF